These 15 T cell receptor beta chains were sequenced from one sample in a study of CD8 T cells in ankylosing spondylitis. TCRdb independently ran MiXCR on the 5' RACE reads; one entry per CDR3 protein. Here the sample spans under 85,000 distinct CDR3 sequences, approximately 5% being singletons. Sequencing input: blood, either unsorted or a sorted T cell fraction (not recorded which). Receptors originate from a male donor with ankylosing spondylitis or in good health (not recorded which).

This clonotype occurred many times. The chain recombines TRBV7-2 with TRBJ2-2; 13 positions match TRBD2. This CDR3 spans 16 amino acids. Germline lookup yields CDR1 SGHTA and CDR2 FQGNSA. The V segment lost 3 bases and the J segment 6 bases; nucleotides outside the gene matches: 4. DNA for the CDR3: TGTGCCAGCAGCTTTTGGACTAGCGGGGGTGCCGGGGAGCTGTTTTTT. The encoded protein is CASSFWTSGGAGELFF. Full variable domain (outside the CDR3, taken from reference TRBV7-2 and TRBJ2-2): GAGVSQSPSNKVTEKGKDVELRCDPISGHTALYWYRQSLGQGLEFLIYFQGNSAPDKSGLPSDRFSAERTGGSVSTLTIQRTQQEDSAVYLCASSFWTSGGAGELFFGEGSRLTVL.

This clonotype occurred many times. The gene calls are TRBV5-5 and TRBJ2-1, with 15 bases aligning to TRBD2. The junction had 4 bases not matched to a gene; V was cut back by 4 bases and J by 2 bases. The CDR3 covers 17 residues. Germline loops: CDR1 SGHKS, CDR2 YYEKEE (reference sequence). Here the CDR3 reads CASSVRTSGGAYNEQFF. CDR3 coding DNA: TGTGCCAGCAGCGTACGGACTAGCGGGGGGGCCTACAATGAGCAGTTCTTC.

There are many counts of this clonotype. The rearrangement uses TRBV27 and TRBJ2-5, with D possibly called TRBD1 or TRBD2 (5 bases each). V was trimmed by 3 bases and J by 5 bases, leaving 16 bases between them. The germline V gene encodes CDR1 MNHEY and CDR2 SMNVEV (reference sequence). The CDR3 sequence is 15 residues long. In DNA form, the CDR3 reads TGTGCCAGCAGTTTGATCACCAGGGACGGGGAGACCCAGTACTTC. It translates to CASSLITRDGETQYF.

To note about this clonotype: Its ends do not fully match the called genes, so a read error is possible. The chain combines TRBV4-1 with TRBJ2-1, with a possible D match to TRBD1 (6 bases). The CDR3 runs to 15 residues. CDR1 is MGHRA, CDR2 YSYEKL, per germline. The CDR3 nucleotides read TGTGCCAGCAGCCCCGACAGGCTCTCCTACAATCAGCAGTTCTTC. It specifies CASSPDRLSYNQQFF.

About this clonotype itself: A much larger clone differs from this one at a single base, so this may be a read error. This chain joins TRBV3-1 and TRBJ1-5; 10 bases agree with TRBD1. CDR3 length: 15 residues. The germline V gene encodes CDR1 LGHDT and CDR2 YNNKEL (reference sequence). The CDR3 nucleotides read TGTGCCTGCAGCCAAGGGACAGGGGGCAATCAGCCCCAGCATTTT. Amino acids: CACSQGTGGNQPQHF. Looking up the rest from reference TRBV3-1 and TRBJ1-5 gives the full variable domain: DTAVSQTPKYLVTQMGNDKSIKCEQNLGHDTMYWYKQDSKKFLKIMFSYNNKELIINETVPNRFSPKSPDKAHLNLHINSLELGDSAVYFCACSQGTGGNQPQHFGDGTRLSIL.

This clonotype was observed many times. The genes are TRBV24-1 and TRBJ2-7; D gene uncertain. Trimming left V 0 bases short and J 6 bases short, with 2 bases between. This CDR3 is built from 11 residues. Germline CDR1 is KGHDR and CDR2 is SFDVKD. The chain's CDR3 is CATSDLLEQYF. In DNA form, the CDR3 reads TGTGCCACCAGTGATTTGCTCGAGCAGTACTTC.

This clonotype was recorded at least ten times. The CDR3 DNA reads as TGTGCCAGCAGAAGGACAGGGATTGGGGATACGCAGTATTTT. This sequence encodes CASRRTGIGDTQYF. This sequence joins TRBV7-2 and TRBJ2-3; 8 bases line up with TRBD1. After removal of 6 bases from V and 6 bases from J, the junction contained 8 bases not matched to a gene. CDR1 and CDR2 from the germline V gene are SGHTA and FQGNSA. This CDR3 comprises 14 residues.

This clonotype was counted many times. The genes are TRBV28 and TRBJ1-6; D call uncertain. The germline V and J ends were trimmed by 8 bases and 16 bases, with 18 bases remaining between them. This CDR3 region has 12 residues. Germline V gives CDR1 MDHEN, CDR2 SYDVKM. Here the CDR3 DNA reads TGTGCCAGCGCCATGTCTAGGGATCCACTCCACTTT. As protein: CASAMSRDPLHF. The full variable domain, in which reference TRBV28 and TRBJ1-6 provide the parts outside the CDR3, is DVKVTQSSRYLVKRTGEKVFLECVQDMDHENMFWYRQDPGLGLRLIYFSYDVKMKEKGDIPEGYSVSREKKERFSLILESASTNQTSMYLCASAMSRDPLHFGNGTRLTVT.

This clonotype was counted ten times or more. The chain uses TRBV7-8 and TRBJ2-1; D is perhaps TRBD2 (7 bases). With 1 base removed from V and 8 bases from J, the gap between germline ends came to 18 bases. CDR3 size: 16 residues. The germline gives CDR1 SGHVS, CDR2 FQNEAQ. CDR3 region: CASSLGSSRGLYEQFF. Here the CDR3 DNA reads TGTGCCAGCAGCTTAGGTTCGTCGCGGGGGCTCTATGAGCAGTTCTTC. The whole variable domain, filled in from reference TRBV7-8 and TRBJ2-1, reads GAGVSQSPRYKVAKRGQDVALRCDPISGHVSLFWYQQALGQGPEFLTYFQNEAQLDKSGLPSDRFFAERPEGSVSTLKIQRTQQEDSAVYLCASSLGSSRGLYEQFFGPGTRLTVL.

This clonotype was seen at least ten times. The rearrangement joins TRBV29-1 to TRBJ1-1; TRBD1 might be the D (5 bases). The V and J ends lost 7 bases and 5 bases respectively, with 17 bases between them. This CDR3 has 13 amino acids. Looked up from germline, CDR1 is SQVTM and CDR2 is ANQGSEA. In nucleotides, the CDR3 is TGCAGCGAACTGGGGGGAATCGGGACTGAAGCTTTCTTT. Its translation is CSELGGIGTEAFF.

At least ten counts were recorded for this clonotype. V usage is TRBV20-1 and J usage is TRBJ2-1; TRBD1 matches at 8 bases. CDR1 DFQATT and CDR2 SNEGSKA come from the germline V gene (reference sequence). The CDR3 is 15 amino acids. J gave up 2 bases and V 8 bases, and 11 bases lay outside the gene matches. The CDR3 protein is CSPDQGARAYNEQFF. CDR3 nucleotide sequence: TGCAGTCCCGACCAGGGGGCCAGGGCCTACAATGAGCAGTTCTTC.

This clonotype was detected many times. DNA for the CDR3: TGTGCCAGCAGTTTCCGGGCGGGGGTACGTACTGAAGCTTTCTTT. It is translated as CASSFRAGVRTEAFF. The chain links TRBV28 to TRBJ1-1; possible D gene TRBD1, 5 bases. This CDR3 is built from 15 residues. The V end lost 3 bases, the J end lost 5 bases, and 16 bases lay between the germline ends. In germline, CDR1 is MDHEN, CDR2 SYDVKM.

At least ten counts were recorded for this clonotype. The CDR3 nucleotides are TGTGCCAGCAGTCCTTTTGCAGATACGCAGTATTTT. As protein: CASSPFADTQYF. This chain uses TRBV12-3 or TRBV12-4 with TRBJ2-3; D gene ambiguous. The CDR3 has 12 residues. Trimming stripped 5 bases from V and 4 bases from J, with 7 bases between.

In its sample, this clonotype was seen many times. The chain employs TRBV28 and TRBJ2-5; D ambiguous. V was trimmed by 4 bases and J by 2 bases, leaving 11 bases between them. Germline assignment: CDR1 MDHEN and CDR2 SYDVKM. The CDR3 loop spans 14 amino acids. The CDR3 loop is CASSSQTRQETQYF. CDR3 bases: TGTGCCAGCAGTTCTCAAACCCGGCAAGAGACCCAGTACTTC.

Ten or more counts support this clonotype. This rearrangement joins TRBV7-2 to TRBJ2-7; 10 nucleotides match TRBD2. The CDR3 totals 15 residues. The germline gives CDR1 SGHTA, CDR2 FQGNSA. With 1 base clipped from V and 2 bases from J, the junction kept 2 bases outside the gene matches. In DNA form, the CDR3 reads TGTGCCAGCAGCTTAGAACTAGCGGGGCCCTACGAGCAGTACTTC. Protein product: CASSLELAGPYEQYF. The full variable domain, rest sourced from reference TRBV7-2 and TRBJ2-7, is GAGVSQSPSNKVTEKGKDVELRCDPISGHTALYWYRQSLGQGLEFLIYFQGNSAPDKSGLPSDRFSAERTGGSVSTLTIQRTQQEDSAVYLCASSLELAGPYEQYFGPGTRLTVT.